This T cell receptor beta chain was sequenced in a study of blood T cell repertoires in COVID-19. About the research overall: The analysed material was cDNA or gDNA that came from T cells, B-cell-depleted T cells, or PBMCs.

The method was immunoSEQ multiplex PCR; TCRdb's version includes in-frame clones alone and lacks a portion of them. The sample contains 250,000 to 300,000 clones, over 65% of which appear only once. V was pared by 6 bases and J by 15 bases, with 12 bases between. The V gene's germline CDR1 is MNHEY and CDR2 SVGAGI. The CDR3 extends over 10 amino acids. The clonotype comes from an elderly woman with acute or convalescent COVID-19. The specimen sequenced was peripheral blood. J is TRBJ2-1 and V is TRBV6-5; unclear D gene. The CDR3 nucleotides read TGTGCCAGCAGGCGCGGTTACGCGTTCTTC. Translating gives CASRRGYAFF.